This TCR beta chain was sequenced for a study of spatial heterogeneity in lung cancer. Background on the study: Sequence detection consistently recorded a greater number of beta-chain than alpha-chain sequences.

By share, this clonotype ranks as medium-sized. Its specificity is not known. Time point given: sample taken at primary tumor resection. CDR1 is LNHNV and CDR2 is YYDKDF in the germline V gene (reference sequence). The CDR3 extends over 14 amino acids. V lost 6 bases and J lost 8, with 17 bases in between. The study, taken as a whole, reports: Mutation counts in tumors were tracked by counts of expanded intratumoral alpha and beta TCRs.

TCRdb re-called the 5' RACE reads with MiXCR, one entry per CDR3 protein. The sample consists of approximately 2,200 distinct CDR3 sequences, approximately 15% of them appearing once. The chain links TRBV15 to TRBJ2-1; a weak D match, TRBD2 (5 bases). This sequence was found in a male donor with early-stage non-small cell lung cancer. Sequencing used lung tumor tissue, obtained at surgery. CDR3 nucleotides: TGTGCCACCAGGACGGACGGGATAGGACATGAGCAGTTCTTC. It is translated as CATRTDGIGHEQFF.